This T cell receptor beta chain was documented in a study of vaccination and CD4 T cells after COVID-19. In the study overall: Participants were administered two doses of either the BNT162b2 or the mRNA-1273 vaccine.

Comment on this clonotype: Antigen specificity is unknown.

Sequencing of the DNA from cultured CD4+ T cells was carried out with the Oncomine TCR Beta short-read assay. TCRdb reprocessed the PCR reads with MiXCR, giving one entry per CDR3 protein. The sample has a few thousand distinct CDR3 sequences; roughly a quarter are singletons. As for treatment: roughly 10-day PBMC culture with coronavirus spike peptide pools or control peptides (ViraFEST assay). During the years 2011-2018, before the COVID-19 pandemic, the unexposed donor's CD4+ T cells were collected. ViraFEST used peptide pools to expand antigen-specific T cells, then sequenced TCRs. Cells were cultured for nine to eleven days, and then CD4+ T cells were isolated by negative selection. Testing used SARS-CoV-2 S/N and four cold-coronavirus spikes on unexposed-donor CD4+ T cells, cells permitting. The sequencing input was CD4+ T cells from blood, cultured in vitro. The receptor's source is a human donor in good health.

This CDR3 reads CASLARATYTEAFF. Here the CDR3 DNA reads TGTGCCAGCCTGGCCAGGGCGACTTACACTGAAGCTTTCTTT. The chain is built from TRBV19 and TRBJ1-1, with TRBD1 as a possible D gene (5 bases). V shed 9 bases and J shed 3 bases, with 17 bases lying between them. The germline V gene has CDR1 LNHDA and CDR2 SQIVND (reference sequence). The CDR3 spans 14 residues.